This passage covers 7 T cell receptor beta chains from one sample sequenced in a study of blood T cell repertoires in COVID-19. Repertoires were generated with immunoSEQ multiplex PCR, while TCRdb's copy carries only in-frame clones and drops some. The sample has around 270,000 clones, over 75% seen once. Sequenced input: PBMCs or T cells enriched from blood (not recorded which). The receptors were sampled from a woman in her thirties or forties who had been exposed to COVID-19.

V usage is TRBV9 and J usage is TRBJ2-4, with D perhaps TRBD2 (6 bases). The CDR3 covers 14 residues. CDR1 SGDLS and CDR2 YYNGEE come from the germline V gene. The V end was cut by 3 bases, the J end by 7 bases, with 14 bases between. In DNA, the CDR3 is TGTGCCAGCAGCGGTTCTAGCGTGGGGAACATTCAGTACTTC. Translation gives CASSGSSVGNIQYF.

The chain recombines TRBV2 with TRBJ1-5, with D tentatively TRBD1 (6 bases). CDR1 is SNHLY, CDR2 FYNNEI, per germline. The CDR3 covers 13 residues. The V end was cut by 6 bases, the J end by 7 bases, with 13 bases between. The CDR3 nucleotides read TGTGCCAGCAGGGGGACGGGGGGCCAGCCCCAGCATTTT. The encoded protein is CASRGTGGQPQHF. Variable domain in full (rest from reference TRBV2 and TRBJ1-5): EPEVTQTPSHQVTQMGQEVILRCVPISNHLYFYWYRQILGQKVEFLVSFYNNEISEKSEIFDDQFSVERPDGSNFTLKIRSTKLEDSAMYFCASRGTGGQPQHFGDGTRLSIL.

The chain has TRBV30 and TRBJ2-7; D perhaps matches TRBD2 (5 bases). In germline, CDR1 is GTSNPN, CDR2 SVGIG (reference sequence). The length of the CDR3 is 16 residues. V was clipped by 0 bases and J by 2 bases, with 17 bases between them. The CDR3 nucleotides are TGTGCCTGGAGTGTACGATCGCGGTTGGAGGCCTACGAGCAGTACTTC. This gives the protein CAWSVRSRLEAYEQYF.

In DNA form, the CDR3 reads TGTGCCAGCAGTGATATAGGAGAGAGCTCCTACGAGCAGTACGTC. Residues: CASSDIGESSYEQYV. The chain recombines TRBV2 with TRBJ2-7; D ambiguous. CDR1 is SNHLY and CDR2 is FYNNEI in the germline V gene. The CDR3 length is 15 residues. Trimming shortened V by 3 bases and J by 0 bases, and 12 bases separated the two germline ends.

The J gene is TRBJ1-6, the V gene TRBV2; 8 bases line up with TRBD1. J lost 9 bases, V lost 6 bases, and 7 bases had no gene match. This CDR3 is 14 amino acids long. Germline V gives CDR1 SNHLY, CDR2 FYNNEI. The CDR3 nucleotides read TGTGCCAGCAGCGGACAGGGATTTAGTTCACCCCTCCACTTT. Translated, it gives CASSGQGFSSPLHF.

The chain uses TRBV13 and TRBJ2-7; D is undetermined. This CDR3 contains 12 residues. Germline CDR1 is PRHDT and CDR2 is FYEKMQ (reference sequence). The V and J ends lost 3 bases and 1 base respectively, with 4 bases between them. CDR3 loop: CASSLRSYEQYF. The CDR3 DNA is TGTGCCAGCAGCTTGAGGTCCTACGAGCAGTACTTC. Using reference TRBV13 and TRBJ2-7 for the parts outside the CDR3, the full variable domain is AAGVIQSPRHLIKEKRETATLKCYPIPRHDTVYWYQQGPGQDPQFLISFYEKMQSDKGSIPDRFSAQQFSDYHSELNMSSLELGDSALYFCASSLRSYEQYFGPGTRLTVT.

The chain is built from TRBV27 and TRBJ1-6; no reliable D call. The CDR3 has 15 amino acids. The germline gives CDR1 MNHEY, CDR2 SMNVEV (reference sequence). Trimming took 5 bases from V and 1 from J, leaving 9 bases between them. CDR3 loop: CASSPRRSYNSPLHF. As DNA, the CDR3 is TGTGCCAGCAGTCCCCGGAGGTCCTATAATTCACCCCTCCACTTT.